This T cell receptor (beta chain) was recorded in a study of human T cells and chemical hapten exposure. Time point defined: pre-sensitization, week 0. Documented treatment: therapeutic diphenylcyclopropenone sensitization with weekly scalp DPC. It was unfractionated whole blood from which total RNA was extracted. Ten or more counts support this clonotype. CDR1 is SNHLY and CDR2 is FYNNEI in the germline V gene. The V end was cut by 9 bases, the J end by 7 bases, with 24 bases between. The CDR3 contains 15 residues. TCRdb fed the RACE reads into MiXCR, producing one record per CDR3 protein. The sample lists 35,000 to 45,000 distinct CDR3 sequences; more than 10% were seen once.

This rearrangement joins TRBV2 to TRBJ1-2; the D gene is possibly TRBD1 (6 bases). This sequence was found in a woman in her 40s with alopecia areata. Some clones in this sample may be carry-over from other donors' samples. Sequenced material: whole blood, taken in connection with sensitization to the hapten diphenylcyclopropenone (DPC). Here the CDR3 DNA reads TGTGCCAGGAGCACGACAGGTCTAAGCAGGAGTGGCTACACCTTC. Translation gives CARSTTGLSRSGYTF.